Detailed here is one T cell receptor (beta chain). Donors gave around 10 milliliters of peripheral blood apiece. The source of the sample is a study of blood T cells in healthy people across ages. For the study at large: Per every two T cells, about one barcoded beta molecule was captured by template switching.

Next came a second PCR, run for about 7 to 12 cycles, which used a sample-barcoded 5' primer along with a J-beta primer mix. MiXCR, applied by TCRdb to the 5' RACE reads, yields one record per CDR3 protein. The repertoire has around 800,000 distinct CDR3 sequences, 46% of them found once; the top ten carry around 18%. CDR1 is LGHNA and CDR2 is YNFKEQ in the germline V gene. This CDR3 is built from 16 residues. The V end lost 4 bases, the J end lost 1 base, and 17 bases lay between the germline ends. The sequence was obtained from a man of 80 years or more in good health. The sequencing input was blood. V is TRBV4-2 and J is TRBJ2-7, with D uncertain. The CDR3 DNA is TGTGCCAGCAGCCCCAGGACGCGAAGGGAATCCTACGAGCAGTACTTC. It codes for CASSPRTRRESYEQYF.